The T cell receptor (beta chain) described here comes from a study of shared clonotypes between healthy human individuals. Tens of thousands of T cell genomes (roughly 190 ng DNA) went into each sorted-subset replicate. Here immunoSEQ multiplex PCR was the method, and the copy in TCRdb shows in-frame clones only, minus some. In the table there are 1.5 million to 2.5 million clones, about 94% of which are singletons. As to this clone: Its antigen remains unidentified.

Study-level findings and limits: Shared clonotypes across all four donors exceeded non-shared ones in generation probability.

The V gene's germline CDR1 is SEHNR and CDR2 FQNEAQ (reference sequence). This CDR3 comprises 17 residues. Between the trimmed V and J ends, which lost 2 bases and 0 bases, there was a span of 13 bases. The naive CD8 subset, CD45RO-negative cells positively selected for CCR7, excluded terminally differentiated effector memory CD45RA+ cells. The source material was naive CD8+ T cells sorted from blood. The source of this sequence is a man aged 18 to 30 in good health. The chain is built from TRBV7-9 and TRBJ1-4, with D tentatively TRBD1 (5 bases). This CDR3 reads CASSLLGTGTTNEKLFF. CDR3 DNA sequence: TGTGCCAGCAGCTTACTGGGGACGGGAACAACTAATGAAAAACTGTTTTTT.